This T cell receptor beta chain was observed in a study of blood T cell repertoires in COVID-19. Study as a whole: PBMCs, B-cell-depleted T cells, or T cells provided the cDNA or gDNA that made up the material.

TCRdb keeps only in-frame clones here, not all; method: immunoSEQ multiplex PCR. Among 37,000 or so clones listed, approximately 88% were seen once. Germline lookup yields CDR1 SGDLS and CDR2 YYNGEE. The CDR3 length is 14 residues. V lost 0 bases and J lost 8, with 11 bases in between. The chain uses TRBV9 and TRBJ1-4, with unresolved D. The material sequenced was peripheral blood. The clonotype originates from a human donor in a cohort sampled during active COVID-19. CDR3 residues: CASSVAAGSEKLFF. The CDR3 DNA follows: TGTGCCAGCAGCGTAGCGGCAGGATCCGAAAAACTGTTTTTT.